This TCR beta chain derives from a study of T cell responses to AZD1222 COVID-19 vaccine. Study results and caveats: A mostly white British donor set with more females was recruited, and clonal diversity was possibly underestimated. Increased Spike-specific TCR breadth and depth were observed after two AZD1222 doses.

Generated by immunoSEQ multiplex PCR, the TCRdb table keeps only in-frame clones and is missing some. The sample has around 110,000 clones, 92% seen once. J gave up 4 bases and V 4 bases, and 6 bases lay outside the gene matches. Germline V gene data show CDR1 as LNHDA and CDR2 as SQIVND (reference sequence). CDR3 size: 14 residues. For this clone: Its antigen is undetermined.

The J gene is TRBJ1-2, the V gene TRBV19; 7 positions agree with TRBD1. The TCR comes from an adult in good health. The input for sequencing was peripheral blood, taken on day 0 of AZD1222 vaccination. CDR3 in DNA: TGTGCCAGTAGTAGATCACAGGGGCTCTATGGCTACACCTTC. Encoded protein: CASSRSQGLYGYTF.